These T cell receptor beta chains were read from a single sample in a study of blood T cells in healthy people across ages. From the 5' RACE reads, TCRdb called clonotypes with MiXCR, one entry per CDR3 protein. The profile shows 1.5 million to 2 million distinct CDR3 sequences, about 49% of them singletons. Sequencing was done on a sample of blood. The origin of the receptors is a woman aged 35 to 49 in good health. CDR3s include the opening cysteine and the closing phenylalanine or tryptophan. Each record gives: J gene, V gene, D gene, clone size, CDR3 protein, CDR3 DNA. The D gene is left open where the match is weak. A clone size is listed for some rows: how often the clone was seen (once, few, many), or a class if it is expanded.

>TRBJ1-2|TRBV5-1|.|few
CASSGDANYGYTF
TGCGCCAGCAGCGGGGACGCTAACTATGGCTACACCTTC
>TRBJ2-5|TRBV20-1|.|.
CSARGDGAQYF
TGCAGTGCTAGAGGCGACGGGGCCCAGTACTTC
>TRBJ2-1|TRBV6-5|TRBD1|few
CASSNSTGTGGYNEQFF
TGTGCCAGCAGTAACTCAACCGGGACAGGGGGTTACAATGAGCAGTTCTTC
>TRBJ1-2|TRBV7-2|TRBD1|many
CASSVDRVYGYTF
TGTGCCAGCAGCGTAGACAGGGTCTATGGCTACACCTTC
>TRBJ2-5|TRBV12-3/TRBV12-4|.|.
CASSLSSVLQETQYF
TGTGCCAGCAGTTTGTCTAGCGTATTACAAGAGACCCAGTACTTC
>TRBJ1-5|TRBV7-2|.|few
CASSFGLPQSGNQPQHF
TGTGCCAGCAGCTTTGGACTCCCCCAGAGTGGCAATCAGCCCCAGCATTTT
>TRBJ2-5|TRBV6-2/TRBV6-3|.|.
CASSSLTWTQYF
TGTGCCAGCAGCAGTCTCACATGGACCCAGTACTTC
>TRBJ1-6|TRBV20-1|.|once
CSARFWGGTYNSPLHF
TGCAGTGCTAGATTCTGGGGGGGAACCTATAATTCACCCCTCCACTTT
>TRBJ1-6|TRBV7-8|.|few
CASSLELLDSPLHF
TGTGCCAGCAGCTTAGAACTCCTCGATTCACCCCTCCACTTT
>TRBJ2-5|TRBV18|TRBD1|.
CASSPATGFQETQYF
TGTGCCAGCTCACCAGCGACAGGGTTCCAAGAGACCCAGTACTTC
>TRBJ1-6|TRBV4-3|.|.
CASSQGRAVGSPLHF
TGCGCCAGCAGCCAAGGGAGGGCGGTAGGCTCACCCCTCCACTTT
>TRBJ1-2|TRBV2|.|.
CASLKVARGYGYTF
TGTGCCAGCCTGAAGGTCGCTCGGGGCTATGGCTACACCTTC
>TRBJ1-5|TRBV6-1|.|.
CASSERSYQPQHF
TGTGCCAGCAGTGAACGAAGCTATCAGCCCCAGCATTTT
>TRBJ2-7|TRBV6-2/TRBV6-3|.|.
CASKSGVGEQYF
TGTGCCAGCAAATCCGGGGTCGGCGAGCAGTACTTC
>TRBJ1-2|TRBV6-5|.|.
CASSLRQEWSGYTF
TGTGCCAGCAGTTTACGACAGGAGTGGAGTGGCTACACCTTC
>TRBJ2-7|TRBV6-6|.|.
CASSGSSGSDEQYF
TGTGCCAGCTCCGGGAGTTCGGGGAGCGACGAGCAGTACTTC
>TRBJ2-7|TRBV6-2/TRBV6-3|.|once
CASSPVHPSSYEQYF
TGTGCCAGCAGCCCCGTTCATCCGAGCTCCTACGAGCAGTACTTC
>TRBJ1-4|TRBV12-3/TRBV12-4|TRBD1|.
CASRGTGGFEKLFF
TGTGCCAGCCGAGGGACAGGGGGCTTTGAAAAACTGTTTTTT
>TRBJ2-1|TRBV6-2/TRBV6-3|TRBD1|.
CASSYSWDRVFF
TGTGCCAGCAGTTACTCCTGGGACAGGGTGTTCTTC
>TRBJ2-5|TRBV2|TRBD1|.
CASKGTGRETQYF
TGTGCCAGCAAGGGGACAGGGCGCGAGACCCAGTACTTC
>TRBJ2-1|TRBV5-1|TRBD1|.
CASSYTGGGYNEQFF
TGCGCCAGCAGCTACACAGGGGGCGGTTACAATGAGCAGTTCTTC
>TRBJ2-2|TRBV4-3|.|.
CASSQDRGTYTGELFF
TGCGCCAGCAGCCAAGACAGGGGAACGTACACCGGGGAGCTGTTTTTT
>TRBJ2-1|TRBV7-2|TRBD1|few
CASSLSGTGTYNEQFF
TGTGCCAGCAGCTTATCTGGGACAGGGACCTACAATGAGCAGTTCTTC
>TRBJ2-5|TRBV7-2|TRBD2|.
CASSLGRAGGPQETQYF
TGTGCCAGCAGCTTAGGGCGAGCGGGGGGACCCCAAGAGACCCAGTACTTC
>TRBJ2-3|TRBV7-7|TRBD2|.
CASSPDRAGLQYF
TGTGCTAGCAGCCCAGATAGAGCGGGGTTACAGTATTTT
>TRBJ2-3|TRBV7-2|.|many
CASSLGTFTDTQYF
TGTGCCAGCAGCTTAGGAACTTTCACAGATACGCAGTATTTT
>TRBJ2-3|TRBV29-1|.|.
CSVPLLSPDTQYF
TGCAGCGTTCCGTTGCTTTCCCCAGATACGCAGTATTTT
>TRBJ2-3|TRBV6-5|TRBD2|few
CASSFLSGGSTDTQYF
TGTGCCAGCAGTTTTCTTAGCGGGGGTAGCACAGATACGCAGTATTTT
>TRBJ2-7|TRBV12-3/TRBV12-4|.|.
CASTAGDEQYF
TGTGCCAGCACGGCCGGGGACGAGCAGTACTTC
>TRBJ2-7|TRBV27|.|.
CASHSSLHEQYF
TGTGCCAGCCACAGTTCTTTGCACGAGCAGTACTTC
>TRBJ1-2|TRBV5-1|.|.
CASRLTRDNYGYTF
TGCGCCAGCAGATTAACCCGGGACAACTATGGCTACACCTTC
>TRBJ2-1|TRBV6-5|.|once
CASTPSYRTVYNEQFF
TGTGCCAGCACCCCTTCGTACCGGACTGTATACAATGAGCAGTTCTTC
>TRBJ2-5|TRBV4-2|.|few
CASSQEVASRETQYF
TGTGCCAGCAGCCAAGAAGTGGCCAGCCGGGAGACCCAGTACTTC
>TRBJ2-1|TRBV4-1|.|.
CASSPRTGLYQETQFF
TGCGCCAGCAGCCCGAGAACCGGACTTTACCAAGAGACCCAGTTCTTC
>TRBJ2-7|TRBV20-1|TRBD2|few
CSPIAGGHEQYF
TGCAGTCCTATAGCGGGGGGACACGAGCAGTACTTC
>TRBJ1-6|TRBV6-1|TRBD1|once
CASSPGQGPVQSNSPLHF
TGTGCCAGCAGCCCCGGACAGGGGCCCGTTCAGAGTAATTCACCCCTCCACTTT
>TRBJ2-5|TRBV6-2/TRBV6-3|.|.
CASSYQLQTQYF
TGTGCCAGCAGTTACCAGCTACAGACCCAGTACTTC
>TRBJ1-2|TRBV6-5|TRBD1|few
CASSYTRQGVEYGYTF
TGTGCCAGCAGTTACACCCGACAGGGGGTGGAATATGGCTACACCTTC
>TRBJ2-5|TRBV7-9|.|.
CASSLVPDYKRTQYF
TGTGCCAGCAGCTTAGTCCCGGACTACAAGCGGACCCAGTACTTC
>TRBJ1-2|TRBV7-2|.|.
CASSLPQRSYGYTF
TGTGCCAGCAGCTTACCGCAGAGAAGCTATGGCTACACCTTC
>TRBJ1-1|TRBV29-1|.|.
CSVAPGGVNTEAFF
TGCAGCGTTGCCCCGGGGGGGGTTAACACTGAAGCTTTCTTT
>TRBJ2-1|TRBV6-6|.|.
CASSSTHNEQFF
TGTGCCAGCAGTTCCACCCACAATGAGCAGTTCTTC
>TRBJ1-1|TRBV5-1|TRBD1|.
CASSPWDRGLMNTEAFF
TGCGCCAGCAGCCCCTGGGACAGGGGGTTGATGAACACTGAAGCTTTCTTT
>TRBJ2-7|TRBV5-1|TRBD2|.
CASSWGLAGATYEQYF
TGCGCCAGCAGCTGGGGACTAGCGGGGGCCACCTACGAGCAGTACTTC
>TRBJ2-6|TRBV12-3/TRBV12-4|TRBD1|few
CASSFRDRGASGANVLTF
TGTGCCAGCAGTTTTAGGGACAGGGGCGCGTCTGGGGCCAACGTCCTGACTTTC
>TRBJ2-6|TRBV9|.|.
CASSGGYGANVLTF
TGTGCCAGCAGTGGGGGCTATGGGGCCAACGTCCTGACTTTC